This TCR beta chain is drawn from a study of cytomegalovirus exposure and HLA in healthy donors. Amplification used 60 Vbeta primers and 13 Jbeta primers. The method was immunoSEQ multiplex PCR; TCRdb's version includes in-frame clones alone and lacks a portion of them. The sample has 65,000 to 75,000 clones; 60% to 80% are singletons. There are a few counts of this clone. Its antigen is as yet unknown. From germline, CDR1 is LGHNA and CDR2 YNFKEQ. This CDR3 comprises 15 residues. V was shortened by 1 base and J by 4 bases, with 12 bases between the two germline ends. Study-wide findings and caveats: Reportedly, diagnosis of cytomegalovirus status by the classifier showed high specificity and sensitivity. Later analysis identified a missense DCLRE1C variant that was linked to TCR beta V- and J-gene trimming.

Material for sequencing was PBMCs. This receptor was obtained from a man aged 35 to 55 in good health and CMV-seropositive. The rearrangement links TRBV4-2 to TRBJ2-3; possibly TRBD2 for D (7 bases). CDR3 in amino acids: CASSQGGGRPDTQYF. The CDR3 nucleotides read TGTGCCAGCAGCCAAGGGGGGGGGCGTCCAGATACGCAGTATTTT.